These 26 T cell receptor beta chains were sequenced from one sample in a study of blood T cell repertoires in COVID-19. Sequenced by immunoSEQ multiplex PCR; TCRdb stores in-frame clones only, minus some. Among about 190,000 clones listed, more than 75% were seen once. The sample taken for sequencing was peripheral blood. The receptors derive from a human donor in a cohort sampled during active COVID-19.

This clone has more than one count but fewer than ten. The chain carries TRBV5-1 and TRBJ1-1, with D uncertain. This CDR3 is 15 amino acids long. Trimming took off 0 bases at V and 10 bases at J, with 19 bases between the two ends. The V gene's germline CDR1 is SGHRS and CDR2 YFSETQ. The CDR3: CASSLAGAVSEGAFF. The CDR3 DNA sequence: TGCGCCAGCAGCTTGGCCGGCGCAGTCAGTGAGGGAGCTTTCTTT.

This chain uses TRBV6-6 with TRBJ2-1; D perhaps matches TRBD1 (6 bases). CDR1 is MNHNY, CDR2 SVGAGI, per germline (reference sequence). The CDR3 totals 15 residues. V was clipped by 5 bases and J by 5 bases, with 16 bases between them. The CDR3 sequence is CASSNDPQGNNEQFF. CDR3 in DNA: TGTGCCAGCAGTAACGACCCACAGGGAAACAATGAGCAGTTCTTC.

The CDR3 coding sequence is TGTGCCAGCAGCTCGAACAGGGGACCCTCTAACTATGGCTACACCTTC. Translated, it gives CASSSNRGPSNYGYTF. The genes are TRBV5-4 and TRBJ1-2; the match to TRBD1 covers 7 bases. Germline CDR1 SGHNT, CDR2 YYREEE (reference sequence). The CDR3 covers 16 residues. Germline trimming cut 3 bases from V and 0 bases from J; bases unmatched to any gene: 8. Filled out from reference TRBV5-4 and TRBJ1-2, the complete variable domain reads ETGVTQSPTHLIKTRGQQVTLRCSSQSGHNTVSWYQQALGQGPQFIFQYYREEENGRGNFPPRFSGLQFPNYSSELNVNALELDDSALYLCASSSNRGPSNYGYTFGSGTRLTVV.

The chain joins TRBV5-1 to TRBJ2-3, with 8 bases that match TRBD2. The CDR3 extends over 16 amino acids. Trimming cost V 2 bases and J 2 bases; bases outside gene matches: 7. Germline V gene sequence: CDR1 SGHRS, CDR2 YFSETQ. CDR3 in DNA: TGCGCCAGCAGCTTTGGGGCGGGGGGCAACACAGATACGCAGTATTTT. Amino acids: CASSFGAGGNTDTQYF.

CDR3 nucleotide sequence: TGTGCCAGCTCACCAAGGACAGGGGGCAATGAGCAGTTCTTC. Amino acid sequence: CASSPRTGGNEQFF. V gene TRBV18 combines with J gene TRBJ2-1; the match to TRBD1 covers 10 bases. This CDR3 has 14 amino acids. Germline V CDR1 and CDR2: KGHSH, LQKENI. V lost 2 bases to trimming and J lost 6 bases; unmatched junction nucleotides: 1.

The V call is TRBV7-2, the J call TRBJ1-3, with 9 bases matching TRBD1. The ends lost 7 bases at V and 7 bases at J; junction bases unmatched: 20. Germline values: CDR1 SGHTA, CDR2 FQGNSA. There are 18 residues in the CDR3. CDR3 DNA sequence: TGTGCCAGCACCATTCTAGAGGGGAGACAGGGGGTATTTAACACCATATATTTT. Residues: CASTILEGRQGVFNTIYF.

This chain uses TRBV7-9 with TRBJ1-3; D unresolved. Germline CDR1 reads SEHNR; CDR2 reads FQNEAQ (reference sequence). Trimming removed 3 bases at V and 2 bases at J, with 8 bases between. This CDR3 spans 14 amino acids. The CDR3 sequence is CASSLSGAGNTIYF. CDR3 DNA sequence: TGTGCCAGCAGCTTGTCGGGAGCTGGAAACACCATATATTTT.

The chain uses TRBV5-4 and TRBJ2-3, with 7 bases matching TRBD2. Germline V gives CDR1 SGHNT, CDR2 YYREEE (reference sequence). The length of the CDR3 is 17 residues. The ends lost 0 bases at V and 0 bases at J; junction bases unmatched: 7. CDR3 DNA: TGTGCCAGCAGCTTGGTGGGCGGGGGTGTCAGCACAGATACGCAGTATTTT. It codes for CASSLVGGGVSTDTQYF.

Here the CDR3 DNA reads TGTGCCAGTAGTATGAGGGACAGGGGTTCACGAGCTTTCTTT. Amino acid sequence: CASSMRDRGSRAFF. The V and J genes are TRBV19 and TRBJ1-1; 10 bases are a match to TRBD1. The CDR3 totals 14 residues. Looked up from germline, CDR1 is LNHDA and CDR2 is SQIVND (reference sequence). V lost 3 bases, J lost 10 bases, and 8 bases stayed unmatched.

The chain employs TRBV28 and TRBJ2-7; 7 nucleotides align to TRBD1. The germline CDR1 and CDR2 sequences are MDHEN and SYDVKM. V was pared by 6 bases and J by 3 bases, with 11 bases of the junction left unmatched. The CDR3 totals 15 residues. The CDR3 DNA reads as TGTGCCAGCAGCCTCAACCGCCGGGACAGCTACGAGCAGTACTTC. This encodes CASSLNRRDSYEQYF.

The chain uses TRBV27 and TRBJ2-7, with 7 bases that match TRBD1. Germline V gene lookup returns CDR1 MNHEY and CDR2 SMNVEV (reference sequence). The junction had 5 bases not matched to a gene; V was cut back by 3 bases and J by 3 bases. The CDR3 is 14 residues long. The CDR3 coding sequence is TGTGCCAGCAGTTTCCGGGACAGCCTCTACGAGCAGTACTTC. Amino acid sequence: CASSFRDSLYEQYF.

This clone was recorded once. The chain combines TRBV21-1 with TRBJ2-7; the D segment call TRBD1 is taken from the table without a DNA check. TRBV21-1 corresponds to a pseudogene. The CDR3 is 16 amino acids. The CDR3 coding sequence is TGTGCCAGCAGCAAGACGGCGGGACAGACTTTCTACGAGCAGTACTTC. Translating it yields CASSKTAGQTFYEQYF.

J is TRBJ2-3 and V is TRBV20-1, with TRBD1 matching 8 bases. The V and J ends lost 3 bases and 2 bases, in that order; junction bases with no gene match: 7. Germline loops: CDR1 DFQATT, CDR2 SNEGSKA (reference sequence). This CDR3 is built from 15 residues. CDR3 sequence reads: CSASGGTGTTDTQYF. CDR3 in DNA: TGCAGTGCTAGTGGGGGGACAGGTACCACAGATACGCAGTATTTT.

The genes are TRBV18 and TRBJ2-7; TRBD2 matches 9 bases. CDR3 size: 15 residues. Germline CDR1 reads KGHSH; CDR2 reads LQKENI. Trimming cost V 3 bases and J 5 bases; bases outside gene matches: 8. The CDR3 sequence: CASSPREGQFDEQYF. The CDR3 region has the DNA TGTGCCAGCTCACCGCGGGAGGGCCAGTTCGACGAGCAGTACTTC.

This clone was observed once. Other DNA sequences in the same sample also yield this CDR3. The chain combines TRBV18 with TRBJ2-2, with D hard to call. The V end lost 2 bases, the J end lost 1 base, and 8 bases lay between the germline ends. CDR1 and CDR2 (germline): KGHSH, LQKENI. This CDR3 contains 15 residues. The CDR3 bases are TGTGCCAGCTCACCAGGGCAGAGGAACACCGGGGAGCTGTTTTTT. The encoded protein is CASSPGQRNTGELFF. The variable domain in full, with the rest retrieved from reference TRBV18 and TRBJ2-2, is NAGVMQNPRHLVRRRGQEARLRCSPMKGHSHVYWYRQLPEEGLKFMVYLQKENIIDESGMPKERFSAEFPKEGPSILRIQQVVRGDSAAYFCASSPGQRNTGELFFGEGSRLTVL.

This chain uses TRBV7-6 with TRBJ1-2, with 7 nucleotides matching TRBD1. This CDR3 comprises 15 residues. Per the germline V gene, CDR1 is SGHVS and CDR2 is FNYEAQ. The trim removed 1 base at V and 7 bases at J, leaving 9 bases unmatched. CDR3 residues: CASSLDGTAPGGYTF. As DNA, the CDR3 is TGTGCCAGCAGCTTAGACGGGACAGCCCCGGGTGGCTACACCTTC.

The chain couples TRBV4-1 to TRBJ2-3, with 11 bases lining up with TRBD2. Germline V gene lookup returns CDR1 MGHRA and CDR2 YSYEKL. Trimming removed 1 base from V and 6 bases from J; junction bases left unmatched: 12. The CDR3 covers 18 residues. The CDR3 sequence: CASSQGVASGGRGDTQYF. In DNA, the CDR3 is TGCGCCAGCAGCCAAGGGGTGGCTAGCGGGGGGAGAGGGGATACGCAGTATTTT.

V and J are TRBV5-1 and TRBJ2-5; 8 nucleotides line up with TRBD1. With V trimmed by 3 bases and J by 7 bases, 8 bases remained unmatched. Per germline, CDR1 SGHRS and CDR2 YFSETQ. The CDR3 sequence is 14 residues long. Here the CDR3 reads CASSWGQASWTQYF. CDR3 nucleotides: TGCGCCAGCAGCTGGGGACAGGCATCATGGACCCAGTACTTC.

This clone was seen a single time. V usage is TRBV2 and J usage is TRBJ1-2; 7 bases fit TRBD1. The CDR3 sequence is 12 residues long. Germline V gene lookup returns CDR1 SNHLY and CDR2 FYNNEI. The V gene end was trimmed by 9 bases and the J gene end by 2 bases; junction bases not matched to a gene: 3. CDR3: CARTTGNYGYTF. In nucleotides, the CDR3 is TGTGCCAGGACGACAGGGAACTATGGCTACACCTTC.

This chain links TRBV10-1 with TRBJ1-3; 8 bases agree with TRBD1. V dropped 1 base and J dropped 5; count of bases not matched to a gene: 4. The CDR3 extends over 15 amino acids. The germline V gene has CDR1 WNHNN and CDR2 SYGVQD (reference sequence). The CDR3 nucleotides read TGCGCCAGCAGTGAGTGGGACAGGTGGCGAAACACCATATATTTT. It translates to CASSEWDRWRNTIYF.

The chain employs TRBV13 and TRBJ2-3; TRBD2 agrees at 11 bases. From germline, CDR1 is PRHDT and CDR2 FYEKMQ (reference sequence). This CDR3 is built from 14 residues. The V gene end was trimmed by 5 bases and the J gene end by 3 bases; junction bases not matched to a gene: 1. This CDR3 reads CASSIAGGTDTQYF. For the CDR3, the DNA is TGTGCCAGCAGCATAGCGGGGGGGACAGATACGCAGTATTTT.

This rearrangement joins TRBV19 to TRBJ1-6; D is unresolved. The CDR3 length is 13 residues. V was clipped by 4 bases and J by 7 bases, with 8 bases between them. Germline CDR1 and CDR2: LNHDA and SQIVND (reference sequence). CDR3 in amino acids: CASSSQENSPLHF. As DNA, the CDR3 is TGTGCCAGTAGTAGCCAGGAAAATTCACCCCTCCACTTT.

The genes are TRBV28 and TRBJ1-4, with D perhaps TRBD1 (6 bases). Trimming left V 4 bases short and J 7 bases short, with 10 bases between. This CDR3 comprises 13 residues. Germline assignment: CDR1 MDHEN and CDR2 SYDVKM. As DNA, the CDR3 is TGTGCCAGCAGTTGGGGGCCGAGTGAAAAACTGTTTTTT. It yields the protein CASSWGPSEKLFF.

V is TRBV30 and J is TRBJ1-6; 10 bases map to TRBD1. This CDR3 is built from 15 residues. The germline gives CDR1 GTSNPN, CDR2 SVGIG (reference sequence). The V and J ends lost 2 bases and 5 bases, in that order; junction bases with no gene match: 3. The CDR3 coding sequence is TGTGCCTGGAGTAGGACAGGGGGGGATAATTCACCCCTCCACTTT. It is translated as CAWSRTGGDNSPLHF.

This CDR3 is CASSWGQGAADTQYF. DNA of the CDR3: TGTGCCAGCAGCTGGGGACAGGGGGCTGCAGATACGCAGTATTTT. The chain joins TRBV7-9 to TRBJ2-3, with 12 bases identical to TRBD1. The CDR3 length is 15 residues. Germline V lookup: CDR1 SEHNR, CDR2 FQNEAQ (reference sequence). With V trimmed by 4 bases and J by 4 bases, 3 bases remained unmatched.

The chain has TRBV5-1 and TRBJ2-5; 14 bases align to TRBD2. The ends lost 4 bases at V and 4 bases at J; junction bases unmatched: 6. The CDR3 contains 16 residues. From germline, CDR1 is SGHRS and CDR2 YFSETQ. This chain's CDR3 is CASSPGTSGRGETQYF. CDR3 coding DNA: TGCGCCAGCAGCCCGGGGACTAGCGGGAGAGGAGAGACCCAGTACTTC. The full variable domain, in which reference TRBV5-1 and TRBJ2-5 provide the parts outside the CDR3, is KAGVTQTPRYLIKTRGQQVTLSCSPISGHRSVSWYQQTPGQGLQFLFEYFSETQRNKGNFPGRFSGRQFSNSRSEMNVSTLELGDSALYLCASSPGTSGRGETQYFGPGTRLLVL.